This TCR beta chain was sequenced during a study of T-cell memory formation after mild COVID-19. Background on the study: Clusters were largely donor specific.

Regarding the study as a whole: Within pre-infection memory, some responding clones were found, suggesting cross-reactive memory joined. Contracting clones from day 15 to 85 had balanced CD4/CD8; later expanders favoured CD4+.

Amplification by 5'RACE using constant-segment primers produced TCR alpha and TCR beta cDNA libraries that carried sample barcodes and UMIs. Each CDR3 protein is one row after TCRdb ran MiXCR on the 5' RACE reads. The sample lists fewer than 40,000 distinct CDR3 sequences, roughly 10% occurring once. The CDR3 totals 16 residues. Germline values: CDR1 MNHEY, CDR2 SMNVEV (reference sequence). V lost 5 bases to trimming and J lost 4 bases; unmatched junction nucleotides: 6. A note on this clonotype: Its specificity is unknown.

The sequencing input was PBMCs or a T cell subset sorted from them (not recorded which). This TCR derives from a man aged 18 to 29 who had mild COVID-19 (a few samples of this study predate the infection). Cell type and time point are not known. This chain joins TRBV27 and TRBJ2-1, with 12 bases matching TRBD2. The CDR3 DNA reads TGTGCCAGCAGTCCCGGGACTAGCGGGTTTTACAATGAGCAGTTCTTC. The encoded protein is CASSPGTSGFYNEQFF.